This is a list of T cell receptor beta chains from one sample in a study of CD8 T cells in Susac syndrome. TCRdb processed the immunoSEQ multiplex PCR reads anew with MiXCR; each CDR3 protein has one entry. The data show about 190,000 distinct CDR3 sequences, around nine tenths seen once. Source material: CD4+ T cells from PBMCs. These receptors were taken from a human donor with Susac syndrome. Both conserved end residues are part of each CDR3. D genes are given only for firm matches. Part of the rows lack a size; the others show once, few, many or a class for expanded clones.

.,TRBJ1-1,TRBD1,TRBV6-1,TGTGCCAGCAGTAGCGGACAGGGGAGCCCGGGGGCTTTCTTT,CASSSGQGSPGAFF
.,TRBJ2-3,.,TRBV11-1,TGTGCCAGCAGCCAAGAGGGACTTCCCTCCACAGATACGCAGTATTTT,CASSQEGLPSTDTQYF
.,TRBJ1-1,.,TRBV29-1,TGCAGCGTTGAATACAGCTCGAACACTGAAGCTTTCTTT,CSVEYSSNTEAFF
.,TRBJ2-4,.,TRBV24-1,TGTGCCACCAGTGATTCGGGCAGGGTGAACATTCAGTACTTC,CATSDSGRVNIQYF
once,TRBJ2-3,.,TRBV20-1,TGCAGTGCCACCCAGATTGGGACGCAGTATTTT,CSATQIGTQYF
.,TRBJ2-5,.,TRBV5-1,TGCGCCAGCAGCTTGACGGGGAGGCAAGAGACCCAGTACTTC,CASSLTGRQETQYF
.,TRBJ2-3,.,TRBV7-2,TGTGCCAGCAGCGCGCCCCCAAGAAATCCGTCAGATACGCAGTATTTT,CASSAPPRNPSDTQYF
.,TRBJ2-1,.,TRBV6-5,TGTGCCAGCAGTTACGGGGATCTCGCGGAGGAGCAGTTCTTC,CASSYGDLAEEQFF
.,TRBJ2-5,TRBD2,TRBV5-1,TGCGCCAGCAGTCCACTAGCGGGGGGGCCGGAGACCCAGTACTTC,CASSPLAGGPETQYF
.,TRBJ1-6,.,TRBV4-2,TGTGCCAGCAGCCAAGCGGTAGGGGATTTAGGTTCACCCCTCCACTTT,CASSQAVGDLGSPLHF
.,TRBJ2-3,.,TRBV24-1,TGTGCCACCTCGCAGGGAGATACGCAGTATTTT,CATSQGDTQYF
.,TRBJ2-1,.,TRBV2,TGTGCCAGCAGTGAAGATGGGATGCCCTACAATGAGCAGTTCTTC,CASSEDGMPYNEQFF
.,TRBJ2-6,.,TRBV27,TGTGCCAGCAGTTTAAATGATTACTCTGGGGCCAACGTCCTGACTTTC,CASSLNDYSGANVLTF
.,TRBJ1-3,.,TRBV6-5,TGTGCCAGCAGGAGGACAGCTGGAAACACCATATATTTT,CASRRTAGNTIYF
.,TRBJ2-3,.,TRBV20-1,TGCAGTGCAGGGGACAGCACAGATACGCAGTATTTT,CSAGDSTDTQYF
.,TRBJ2-1,.,TRBV5-1,TGCGCCAGCAGCTTGGCATTCGCGCTCGACAATGAGCAGTTCTTC,CASSLAFALDNEQFF
.,TRBJ2-1,.,TRBV2,TGTGCCAGCTCTTCTAGAACTGAGCAGTTCTTC,CASSSRTEQFF
.,TRBJ1-1,TRBD1,TRBV20-1,TGCAGTGCTCGGACAGGGCCAAACACTGAAGCTTTCTTT,CSARTGPNTEAFF
.,TRBJ2-1,.,TRBV19,TGTGCCAGTAGTATAGTCAGGGGCTGGGACGGTGAGCAGTTCTTC,CASSIVRGWDGEQFF
once,TRBJ2-1,.,TRBV7-8,TGTGCCAGCAGCCAACCCTTTAGGGGGGGTTTGTACAATGAGCAGTTCTTC,CASSQPFRGGLYNEQFF
.,TRBJ2-5,TRBD1,TRBV24-1,TGTGCCACCAGTGATCCACCGGGACAGGGATCAGAGACCCAGTACTTC,CATSDPPGQGSETQYF
.,TRBJ2-7,.,TRBV9,TGTGCCAGCAGCGTAGGAAACGGAATGTTATACGAGCAGTACTTC,CASSVGNGMLYEQYF
.,TRBJ2-1,TRBD2,TRBV20-1,TGCAGTGCCCACCCCGGGACTAGCGGGAACGAGCAGTTCTTC,CSAHPGTSGNEQFF
.,TRBJ1-1,.,TRBV30,TGTGCCTGGGGGAGTTCTCATCGCACTGAAGCTTTCTTT,CAWGSSHRTEAFF
.,TRBJ2-2,.,TRBV5-1,TGCGCCAGCAGCTTGGCACAACGATTCACCGGGGAGCTGTTTTTT,CASSLAQRFTGELFF
.,TRBJ1-5,TRBD1,TRBV20-1,TGCAGTGCTCACTCGGGACAGGGGGCCTATCAGCCCCAGCATTTT,CSAHSGQGAYQPQHF
.,TRBJ2-1,.,TRBV10-3,TGTGCCATCAGTGAGCAGGTCGGGTACAATGAGCAGTTCTTC,CAISEQVGYNEQFF
.,TRBJ1-5,.,TRBV4-2,TGTGCCAGCAGCCAAGATACGGGGAACAATCAGCCCCAGCATTTT,CASSQDTGNNQPQHF
.,TRBJ2-3,.,TRBV20-1,TGCAGTGGTTCAGGGACTTCAGGTGATACGCAGTATTTT,CSGSGTSGDTQYF
.,TRBJ2-3,.,TRBV9,TGTGCCAGCAGCGTAGGAGCCAGGGCCGACCTCACAGATACGCAGTATTTT,CASSVGARADLTDTQYF
.,TRBJ1-2,.,TRBV27,TGTGCCAGCAGCCCCGAGGGACGTCAACGGGGTAACTATGGCTACACCTTC,CASSPEGRQRGNYGYTF
few,TRBJ1-1,.,TRBV11-2,TGTGCCAGCAGCCCCCAGATGAACACTGAAGCTTTCTTT,CASSPQMNTEAFF
.,TRBJ1-1,.,TRBV28,TGTGCCAGCAGTGCGACAGAACTGAACACTGAAGCTTTCTTT,CASSATELNTEAFF
.,TRBJ1-5,.,TRBV28,TGTGCCAGCAGCCAGCCCCAGGGGCTAGGTCAGCCCCAGCATTTT,CASSQPQGLGQPQHF
.,TRBJ1-1,.,TRBV29-1,TGCAGCGTCTGGGGAGACATGAACACTGAAGCTTTCTTT,CSVWGDMNTEAFF
.,TRBJ2-3,.,TRBV20-1,TGCAGTGGTTTCGGGGGAGGCGAAGATACGCAGTATTTT,CSGFGGGEDTQYF
.,TRBJ1-3,.,TRBV11-2,TGTGCCAGCATCTCTGGGAGCTCTGGAAACACCATATATTTT,CASISGSSGNTIYF
.,TRBJ1-2,.,TRBV14,TGTGCCAGCAGCCTACTTACCGGGGGGCAGGGATACTATGGCTACACCTTC,CASSLLTGGQGYYGYTF
.,TRBJ2-3,TRBD2,TRBV6-1,TGTGCCAGCAGTGAAGGACTAGCGGGGGTCACAGATACGCAGTATTTT,CASSEGLAGVTDTQYF
.,TRBJ2-6,.,TRBV7-3,TGTGCCACGGGGGACCACCGGGGAGACTCTGGGGCCAACGTCCTGACTTTC,CATGDHRGDSGANVLTF
.,TRBJ1-1,.,TRBV12-3/TRBV12-4,TGTGCCAGCAGTTTAGCAGGGGTCCTGAGGGCTTTCTTT,CASSLAGVLRAFF
.,TRBJ2-5,.,TRBV20-1,TGCAGTGCTAGCGGGGCTAGTATAGCAGTGGAGACCCAGTACTTC,CSASGASIAVETQYF